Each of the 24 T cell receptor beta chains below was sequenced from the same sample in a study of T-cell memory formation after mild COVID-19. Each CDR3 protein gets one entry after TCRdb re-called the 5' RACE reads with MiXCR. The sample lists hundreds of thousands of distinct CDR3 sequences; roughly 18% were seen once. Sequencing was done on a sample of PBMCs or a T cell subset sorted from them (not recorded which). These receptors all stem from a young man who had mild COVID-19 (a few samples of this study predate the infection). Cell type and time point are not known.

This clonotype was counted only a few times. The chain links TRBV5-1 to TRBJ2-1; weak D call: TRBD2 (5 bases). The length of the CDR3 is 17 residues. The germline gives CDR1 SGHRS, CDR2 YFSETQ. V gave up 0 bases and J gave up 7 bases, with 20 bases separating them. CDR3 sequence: CASSLAEGGIVANEQFF. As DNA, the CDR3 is TGCGCCAGCAGCTTGGCCGAGGGTGGAATTGTAGCGAATGAGCAGTTCTTC. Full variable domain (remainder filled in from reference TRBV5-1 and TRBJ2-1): KAGVTQTPRYLIKTRGQQVTLSCSPISGHRSVSWYQQTPGQGLQFLFEYFSETQRNKGNFPGRFSGRQFSNSRSEMNVSTLELGDSALYLCASSLAEGGIVANEQFFGPGTRLTVL.

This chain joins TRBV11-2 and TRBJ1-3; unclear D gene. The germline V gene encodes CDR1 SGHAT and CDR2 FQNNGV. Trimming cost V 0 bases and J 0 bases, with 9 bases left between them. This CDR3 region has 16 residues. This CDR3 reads CASSLDFYTSGNTIYF. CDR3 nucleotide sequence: TGTGCCAGCAGCTTAGATTTTTACACCTCTGGAAACACCATATATTTT.

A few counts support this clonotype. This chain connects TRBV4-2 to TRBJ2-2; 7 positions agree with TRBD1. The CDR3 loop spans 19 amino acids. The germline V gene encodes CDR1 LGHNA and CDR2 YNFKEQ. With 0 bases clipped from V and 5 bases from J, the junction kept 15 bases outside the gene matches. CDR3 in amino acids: CASSQDGWRQGRWTGELFF. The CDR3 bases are TGTGCCAGCAGCCAAGATGGGTGGCGACAGGGACGTTGGACCGGGGAGCTGTTTTTT.

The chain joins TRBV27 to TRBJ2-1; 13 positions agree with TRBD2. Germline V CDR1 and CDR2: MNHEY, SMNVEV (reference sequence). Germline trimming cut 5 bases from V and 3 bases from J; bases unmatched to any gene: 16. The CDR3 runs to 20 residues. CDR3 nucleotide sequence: TGTGCCAGCAGTCGGAGGTGGACTAGCGGGGGCCTGGAAAGCTACAATGAGCAGTTCTTC. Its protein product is CASSRRWTSGGLESYNEQFF.

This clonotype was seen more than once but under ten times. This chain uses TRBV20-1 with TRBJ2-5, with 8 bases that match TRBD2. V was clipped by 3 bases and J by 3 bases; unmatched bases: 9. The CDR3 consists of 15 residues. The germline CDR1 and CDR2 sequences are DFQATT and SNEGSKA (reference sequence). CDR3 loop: CSASPRVAGKETQYF. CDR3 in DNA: TGCAGTGCTAGTCCCCGCGTAGCGGGGAAAGAGACCCAGTACTTC.

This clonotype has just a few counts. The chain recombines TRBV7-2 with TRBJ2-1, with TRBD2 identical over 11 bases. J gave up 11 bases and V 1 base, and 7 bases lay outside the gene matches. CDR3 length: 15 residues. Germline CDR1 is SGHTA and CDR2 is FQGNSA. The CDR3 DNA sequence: TGTGCCAGCAGCTTAGAATCTAGCGGGGGGCACAAGCAGTTCTTC. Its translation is CASSLESSGGHKQFF. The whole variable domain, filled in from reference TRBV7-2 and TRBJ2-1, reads GAGVSQSPSNKVTEKGKDVELRCDPISGHTALYWYRQSLGQGLEFLIYFQGNSAPDKSGLPSDRFSAERTGGSVSTLTIQRTQQEDSAVYLCASSLESSGGHKQFFGPGTRLTVL.

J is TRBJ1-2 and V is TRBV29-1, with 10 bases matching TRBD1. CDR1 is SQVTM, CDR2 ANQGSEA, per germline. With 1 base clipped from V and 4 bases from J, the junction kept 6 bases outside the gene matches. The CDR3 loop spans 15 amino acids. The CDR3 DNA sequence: TGCAGCGTTGAAGCCCGGGACAGGGGTAGCTATGGCTACACCTTC. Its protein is CSVEARDRGSYGYTF.

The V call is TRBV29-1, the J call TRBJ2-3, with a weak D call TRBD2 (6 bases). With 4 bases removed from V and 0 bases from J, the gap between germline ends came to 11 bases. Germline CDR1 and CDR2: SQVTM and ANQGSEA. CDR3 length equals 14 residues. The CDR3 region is CSVGRGISTDTQYF. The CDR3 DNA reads TGCAGCGTTGGACGCGGGATTAGCACAGATACGCAGTATTTT.

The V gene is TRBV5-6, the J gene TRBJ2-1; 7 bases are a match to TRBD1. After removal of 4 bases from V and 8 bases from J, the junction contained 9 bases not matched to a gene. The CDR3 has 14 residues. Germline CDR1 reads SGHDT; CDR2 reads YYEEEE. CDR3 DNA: TGTGCCAGCAGCCCACAGGGGAATGGCGATGAGCAGTTCTTC. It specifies CASSPQGNGDEQFF.

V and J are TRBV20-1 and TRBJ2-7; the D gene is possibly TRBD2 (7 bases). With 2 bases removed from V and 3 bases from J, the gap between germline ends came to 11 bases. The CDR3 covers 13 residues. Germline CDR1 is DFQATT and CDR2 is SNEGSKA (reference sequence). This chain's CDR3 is CSARQGGGYEQYF. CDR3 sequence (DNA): TGCAGTGCTAGACAGGGAGGGGGCTACGAGCAGTACTTC.

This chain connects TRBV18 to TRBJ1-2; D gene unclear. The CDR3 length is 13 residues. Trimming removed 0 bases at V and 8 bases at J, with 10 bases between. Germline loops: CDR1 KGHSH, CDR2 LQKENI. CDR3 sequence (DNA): TGTGCCAGCTCACCACCGTCGGGGTTCGGCTACACCTTC. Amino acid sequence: CASSPPSGFGYTF.

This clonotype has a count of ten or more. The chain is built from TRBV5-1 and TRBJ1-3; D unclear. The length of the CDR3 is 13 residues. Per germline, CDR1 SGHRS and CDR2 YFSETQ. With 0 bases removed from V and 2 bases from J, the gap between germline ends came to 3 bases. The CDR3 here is CASSLGAGNTIYF. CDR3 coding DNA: TGCGCCAGCAGCTTGGGGGCTGGAAACACCATATATTTT.

CDR3 bases: TGTGCCAGCAGCTTAGGCAGGGGCCGGTATAGCAATCAGCCCCAGCATTTT. Translating gives CASSLGRGRYSNQPQHF. The chain links TRBV7-2 to TRBJ1-5; possibly TRBD1 for D (6 bases). The germline V and J ends were trimmed by 1 base and 0 bases, with 13 bases remaining between them. The V gene's germline CDR1 is SGHTA and CDR2 FQGNSA. There are 17 residues in the CDR3.

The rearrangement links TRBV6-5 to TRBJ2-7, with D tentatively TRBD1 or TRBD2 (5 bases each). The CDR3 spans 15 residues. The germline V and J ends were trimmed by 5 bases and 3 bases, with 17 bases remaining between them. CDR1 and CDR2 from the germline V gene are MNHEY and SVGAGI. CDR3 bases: TGTGCCAGCAGTCCCGGGGCAGAGAGCTACTACGAGCAGTACTTC. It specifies CASSPGAESYYEQYF.

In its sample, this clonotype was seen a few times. The CDR3 DNA follows: TGCGCCAGCAGCCTGCGGTCCTCCCACCGGGACAGCACAGATACGCAGTATTTT. Amino acids: CASSLRSSHRDSTDTQYF. This chain uses TRBV5-1 with TRBJ2-3; D assignment may be TRBD1 or TRBD2 (5 bases each). Looked up from germline, CDR1 is SGHRS and CDR2 is YFSETQ. The ends were cut back, 4 bases at V and 0 bases at J, with 21 bases in the middle. The CDR3 contains 18 residues.

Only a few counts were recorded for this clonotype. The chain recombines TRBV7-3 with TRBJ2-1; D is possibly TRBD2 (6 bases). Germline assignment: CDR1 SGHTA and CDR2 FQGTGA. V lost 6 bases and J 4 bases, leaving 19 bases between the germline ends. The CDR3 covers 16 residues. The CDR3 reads CASSPTPGLTYNEQFF. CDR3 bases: TGTGCCAGCAGTCCCACACCGGGACTGACGTACAATGAGCAGTTCTTC. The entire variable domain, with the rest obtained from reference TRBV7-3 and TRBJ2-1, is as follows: GAGVSQTPSNKVTEKGKYVELRCDPISGHTALYWYRQSLGQGPEFLIYFQGTGAADDSGLPNDRFFAVRPEGSVSTLKIQRTERGDSAVYLCASSPTPGLTYNEQFFGPGTRLTVL.

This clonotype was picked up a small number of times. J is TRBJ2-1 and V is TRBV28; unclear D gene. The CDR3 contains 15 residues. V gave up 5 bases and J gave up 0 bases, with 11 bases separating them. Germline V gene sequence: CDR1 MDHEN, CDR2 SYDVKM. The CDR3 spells CASSPGSYSYNEQFF. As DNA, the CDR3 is TGTGCCAGCAGTCCCGGCTCGTACTCCTACAATGAGCAGTTCTTC. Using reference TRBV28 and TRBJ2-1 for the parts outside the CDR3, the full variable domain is DVKVTQSSRYLVKRTGEKVFLECVQDMDHENMFWYRQDPGLGLRLIYFSYDVKMKEKGDIPEGYSVSREKKERFSLILESASTNQTSMYLCASSPGSYSYNEQFFGPGTRLTVL.

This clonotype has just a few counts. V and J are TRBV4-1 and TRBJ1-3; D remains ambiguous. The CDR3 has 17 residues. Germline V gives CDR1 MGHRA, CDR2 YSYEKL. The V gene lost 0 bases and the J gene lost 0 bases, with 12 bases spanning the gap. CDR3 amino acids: CASSQDPNPASGNTIYF. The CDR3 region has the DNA TGCGCCAGCAGCCAAGATCCTAACCCAGCCTCTGGAAACACCATATATTTT.

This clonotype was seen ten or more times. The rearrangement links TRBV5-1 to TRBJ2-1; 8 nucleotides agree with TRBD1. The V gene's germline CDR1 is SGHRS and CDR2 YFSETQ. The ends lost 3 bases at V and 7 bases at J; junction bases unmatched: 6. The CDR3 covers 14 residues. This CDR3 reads CASSSDREGNEQFF. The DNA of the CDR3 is TGCGCCAGCAGCTCGGACAGGGAAGGGAATGAGCAGTTCTTC.

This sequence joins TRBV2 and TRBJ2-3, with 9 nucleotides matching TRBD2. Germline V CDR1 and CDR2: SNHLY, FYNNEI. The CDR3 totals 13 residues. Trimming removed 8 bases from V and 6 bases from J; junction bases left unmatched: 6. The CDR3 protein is CASLSGGGDTQYF. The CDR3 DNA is TGTGCCAGCCTTAGCGGGGGAGGGGATACGCAGTATTTT. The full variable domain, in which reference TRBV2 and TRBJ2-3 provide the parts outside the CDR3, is EPEVTQTPSHQVTQMGQEVILRCVPISNHLYFYWYRQILGQKVEFLVSFYNNEISEKSEIFDDQFSVERPDGSNFTLKIRSTKLEDSAMYFCASLSGGGDTQYFGPGTRLTVL.

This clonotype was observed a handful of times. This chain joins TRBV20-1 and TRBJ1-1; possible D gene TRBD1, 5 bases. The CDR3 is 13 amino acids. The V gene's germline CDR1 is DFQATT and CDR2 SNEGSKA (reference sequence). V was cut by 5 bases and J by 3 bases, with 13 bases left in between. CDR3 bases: TGCAGTGCTCCTCAGGGATGGGACACTGAAGCTTTCTTT. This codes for CSAPQGWDTEAFF.

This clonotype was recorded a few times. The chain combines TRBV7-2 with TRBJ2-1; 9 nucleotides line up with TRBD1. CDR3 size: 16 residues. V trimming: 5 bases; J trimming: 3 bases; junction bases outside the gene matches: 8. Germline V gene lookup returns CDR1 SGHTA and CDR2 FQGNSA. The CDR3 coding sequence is TGTGCCAGCAGCCCCAAGGGACAGGGATACTACAATGAGCAGTTCTTC. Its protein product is CASSPKGQGYYNEQFF.

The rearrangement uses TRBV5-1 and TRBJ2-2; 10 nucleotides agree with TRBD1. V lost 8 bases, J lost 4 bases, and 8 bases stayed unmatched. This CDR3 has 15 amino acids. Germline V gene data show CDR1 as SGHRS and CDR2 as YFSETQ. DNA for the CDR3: TGCGCCAGTACGGACAGGGGGACGGCCACCGGGGAGCTGTTTTTT. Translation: CASTDRGTATGELFF.

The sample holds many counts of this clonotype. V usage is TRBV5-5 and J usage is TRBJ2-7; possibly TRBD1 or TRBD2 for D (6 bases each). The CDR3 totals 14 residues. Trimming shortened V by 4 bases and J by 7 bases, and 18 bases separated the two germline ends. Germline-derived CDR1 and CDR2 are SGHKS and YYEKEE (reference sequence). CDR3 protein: CASSPEGGLREQYF. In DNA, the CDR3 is TGTGCCAGCAGCCCCGAAGGGGGGCTTAGGGAGCAGTACTTC. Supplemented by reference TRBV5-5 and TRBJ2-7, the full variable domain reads DAGVTQSPTHLIKTRGQQVTLRCSPISGHKSVSWYQQVLGQGPQFIFQYYEKEERGRGNFPDRFSARQFPNYSSELNVNALLLGDSALYLCASSPEGGLREQYFGPGTRLTVT.